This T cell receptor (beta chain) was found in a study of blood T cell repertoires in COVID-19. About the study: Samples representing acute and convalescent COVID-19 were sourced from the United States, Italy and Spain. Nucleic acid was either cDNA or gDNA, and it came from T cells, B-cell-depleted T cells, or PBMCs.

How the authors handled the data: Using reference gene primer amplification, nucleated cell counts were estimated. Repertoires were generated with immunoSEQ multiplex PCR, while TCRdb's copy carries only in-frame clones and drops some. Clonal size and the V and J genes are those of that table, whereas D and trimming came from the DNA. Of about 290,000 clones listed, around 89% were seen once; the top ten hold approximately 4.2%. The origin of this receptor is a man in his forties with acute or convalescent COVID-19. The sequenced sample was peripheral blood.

In DNA, the CDR3 is TGCGCCAGCACCCAAGGGGACCCAGGGGCAGATACGCAGTATTTT. This encodes CASTQGDPGADTQYF. This sequence joins TRBV5-1 and TRBJ2-3, with a tentative D call TRBD1 (6 bases). The CDR3 consists of 15 residues. Germline V lookup: CDR1 SGHRS, CDR2 YFSETQ. Deletions cut 6 bases from V and 4 bases from J, with 18 bases between.